A single sample is the source of the 27 T cell receptor beta chains below, sequenced in a study of T cell responses to AZD1222 COVID-19 vaccine (dated by TCRdb to about 2021). Per the publication, the time point label means: about 28 days (+/-7) after the second vaccine dose. The library came from the immunoSEQ multiplex PCR assay. TCRdb stores this immuneACCESS table with in-frame sequences only. Part of the clones is absent; in the studies checked, under half of the shortfall reflects unresolved V genes, and no reason is known for the rest. The sample table lists tens of thousands of clones, more than 70% of them with a count of one. The ten top clones hold roughly 5.2% of the sample. Source: peripheral blood, taken 28 days after the second AZD1222 dose. All receptors come from an adult who received the AZD1222 COVID-19 vaccine.

The chain combines TRBV29-1 with TRBJ2-5; D ambiguous. This CDR3 is 11 amino acids long. CDR1 is SQVTM and CDR2 is ANQGSEA in the germline V gene. Deletions cut 4 bases from V and 2 bases from J, with 5 bases between. The CDR3 DNA reads TGCAGCGTTGCCAGTCAAGAGACCCAGTACTTC. Amino acid sequence: CSVASQETQYF.

The rearrangement uses TRBV19 and TRBJ1-2, with TRBD1 matching over 8 bases. This CDR3 is built from 15 residues. Germline lookup yields CDR1 LNHDA and CDR2 SQIVND (reference sequence). The V gene end was trimmed by 10 bases and the J gene end by 0 bases; junction bases not matched to a gene: 10. The CDR3 DNA is TGTGCCACAAGGGACAGGATAAAAGCTAACTATGGCTACACCTTC. This translates into CATRDRIKANYGYTF.

The chain links TRBV6-6 to TRBJ2-7; D is undetermined. V lost 2 bases, J lost 5 bases, and 10 bases lay in between. The CDR3 contains 13 residues. CDR1 MNHNY and CDR2 SVGAGI come from the germline V gene (reference sequence). CDR3 region: CASSYTRHHEQYV. The CDR3 nucleotides read TGTGCCAGCAGTTACACCAGGCACCACGAGCAGTACGTC.

The V gene is TRBV12-3 or TRBV12-4, the J gene TRBJ1-2; D remains unclear. The V end was cut by 6 bases, the J end by 6 bases, with 8 bases between. The CDR3 length is 11 residues. CDR3 DNA: TGTGCCAGCAGGTGGTTGGATGGCTACACCTTC. This codes for CASRWLDGYTF.

The chain joins TRBV11-1 to TRBJ2-1; 10 bases map to TRBD1. V gave up 7 bases and J gave up 8 bases; unmatched junction bases: 11. Germline-derived CDR1 and CDR2 are SGHAT and FQDESV (reference sequence). The CDR3 spans 15 residues. The CDR3 bases are TGTGCCAGCACTCTGGGACAGGGGTTGTACGATGAGCAGTTCTTC. It specifies CASTLGQGLYDEQFF.

The gene calls are TRBV4-1 and TRBJ1-5; no clear D gene. V was trimmed by 5 bases and J by 2 bases, leaving 10 bases between them. Per germline, CDR1 MGHRA and CDR2 YSYEKL. This CDR3 has 14 residues. The DNA of the CDR3 is TGCGCCAGCAGCTCCCAGAGGGGCAATCAGCCCCAGCATTTT. Translating it yields CASSSQRGNQPQHF.

This clone has more than one count but fewer than ten. This sequence joins TRBV11-2 and TRBJ2-1, with a tentative D call TRBD2 (6 bases). Germline loops: CDR1 SGHAT, CDR2 FQNNGV. V was trimmed by 7 bases and J by 4 bases, leaving 14 bases between them. The CDR3 runs 14 residues. CDR3 coding DNA: TGTGCCAGCAACACGGGGGTAATTTACAATGAGCAGTTCTTC. Translating it yields CASNTGVIYNEQFF.

This clone was counted once. CDR3 coding DNA: TGCGCCAGCAGCCCGACAGGGCACTCTGGAAACACCATATATTTT. Its translation: CASSPTGHSGNTIYF. The chain combines TRBV5-1 with TRBJ1-3; TRBD1 aligns across 7 bases. Unmatched junction bases numbered 4, after V lost 4 bases and J lost 0 bases. The germline V gene has CDR1 SGHRS and CDR2 YFSETQ. This CDR3 spans 15 amino acids.

The DNA for the CDR3 is TGTGCCAGCAGCCCGACAGCGTACACAGATACGCAGTATTTT. Protein sequence: CASSPTAYTDTQYF. The chain links TRBV7-3 to TRBJ2-3; TRBD1 is a possible D gene (5 bases). V was clipped by 5 bases and J by 2 bases, with 11 bases between them. There are 14 residues in the CDR3. From germline, CDR1 is SGHTA and CDR2 FQGTGA.

The chain couples TRBV7-2 to TRBJ1-6, with D uncertain. This CDR3 spans 14 amino acids. V lost 5 bases and J lost 2, with 7 bases in between. The germline V gene encodes CDR1 SGHTA and CDR2 FQGNSA. CDR3 amino acids: CASSHQPYNSPLHF. The CDR3 DNA reads TGTGCCAGCAGCCACCAGCCCTATAATTCACCCCTCCACTTT.

V and J are TRBV7-9 and TRBJ2-2; D unresolved. Germline values: CDR1 SEHNR, CDR2 FQNEAQ (reference sequence). The CDR3 sequence is 13 residues long. V lost 6 bases, J lost 1 base, and 6 bases lay in between. This chain's CDR3 is CASSSKNTGELFF. CDR3 coding DNA: TGTGCCAGCAGTAGTAAGAACACCGGGGAGCTGTTTTTT.

This sequence joins TRBV5-6 and TRBJ1-2; no clear D gene. The CDR3 length is 17 residues. Germline CDR1 SGHDT, CDR2 YYEEEE. V gave up 5 bases and J gave up 7 bases, with 27 bases separating them. The CDR3 loop reads CASRPWAQVFLYRGYTF. Written as DNA, the CDR3 is TGTGCCAGCAGACCATGGGCTCAAGTCTTCTTGTATCGTGGCTACACCTTC.

This chain links TRBV6-5 with TRBJ1-2; tentative D call: TRBD1 (5 bases). The CDR3 runs 15 residues. Trimming took off 1 base at V and 8 bases at J, with 17 bases between the two ends. Per germline, CDR1 MNHEY and CDR2 SVGAGI. The CDR3: CASSYLRQTHLGYTF. CDR3 sequence (DNA): TGTGCCAGCAGTTACTTGAGACAGACCCACCTGGGCTACACCTTC.

The V and J genes are TRBV9 and TRBJ1-3; 10 nucleotides align to TRBD1. This CDR3 is built from 15 residues. V gave up 6 bases and J gave up 1 base; unmatched junction bases: 4. Germline CDR1 SGDLS, CDR2 YYNGEE. As DNA, the CDR3 is TGTGCCAGCACCAGACAGGGGGCTTCTGGAAACACCATATATTTT. Translating it yields CASTRQGASGNTIYF.

The chain couples TRBV5-8 to TRBJ2-1; D may be TRBD2 (6 bases). CDR1 SGHTS and CDR2 YDEGEE come from the germline V gene. This CDR3 comprises 13 residues. V lost 5 bases, J lost 4 bases, and 10 bases lay in between. In DNA, the CDR3 is TGTGCCAGCAGTTCGGGACTGTACAATGAGCAGTTCTTC. Its protein is CASSSGLYNEQFF.

The chain combines TRBV27 with TRBJ1-1; D ambiguous. V was shortened by 6 bases and J by 0 bases, with 11 bases between the two germline ends. Germline V gene data show CDR1 as MNHEY and CDR2 as SMNVEV (reference sequence). This CDR3 region has 14 residues. CDR3 residues: CASSENIMNTEAFF. As DNA, the CDR3 is TGTGCCAGCAGCGAAAACATAATGAACACTGAAGCTTTCTTT.

The chain is built from TRBV6-4 and TRBJ2-1, with D unresolved. This CDR3 contains 11 residues. V gave up 8 bases and J gave up 8 bases, with 10 bases separating them. The germline V gene has CDR1 MRHNA and CDR2 SNTAGT. Here the CDR3 DNA reads TGTGCCAGCTCTCTCCCCTATGAGCAGTTCTTC. It yields the protein CASSLPYEQFF.

This chain uses TRBV25-1 with TRBJ2-3, with D hard to call. Looked up from germline, CDR1 is MGHDK and CDR2 is SYGVNS. The length of the CDR3 is 14 residues. The V end was cut by 0 bases, the J end by 5 bases, with 9 bases between. The chain's CDR3 is CASSEYLGLDTQYF. CDR3 sequence (DNA): TGTGCCAGCAGTGAATATTTAGGGTTAGATACGCAGTATTTT.

This sequence joins TRBV6-1 and TRBJ2-1; 7 nucleotides match TRBD2. In germline, CDR1 is MNHNS, CDR2 SASEGT. V lost 2 bases to trimming and J lost 3 bases; unmatched junction nucleotides: 4. The CDR3 is 15 amino acids. DNA of the CDR3: TGTGCCAGCAGTGAATGGGGCGGGGGCTACAATGAGCAGTTCTTC. The encoded protein is CASSEWGGGYNEQFF.

The genes are TRBV7-2 and TRBJ1-1; TRBD1 might be the D (6 bases). Trimming took off 2 bases at V and 1 base at J, with 11 bases between the two ends. Germline values: CDR1 SGHTA, CDR2 FQGNSA. This CDR3 has 15 amino acids. Here the CDR3 reads CASSLNPGANTEAFF. The CDR3 coding sequence is TGTGCCAGCAGCTTAAATCCGGGGGCGAACACTGAAGCTTTCTTT.

This clone showed up just once. The chain employs TRBV19 and TRBJ1-1, with D maybe TRBD1 (5 bases). The CDR3 consists of 15 residues. Trimming cost V 7 bases and J 1 base, with 16 bases left between them. The germline CDR1 and CDR2 sequences are LNHDA and SQIVND (reference sequence). Written as DNA, the CDR3 is TGTGCCAGTATCCTACCCGGGGCAACGAACACTGAAGCTTTCTTT. Its protein product is CASILPGATNTEAFF.

This clone was detected only once. Here the CDR3 DNA reads TGCGCCAGCAGCTTGACAGGGTATAATTCACCCCTCCACTTT. This gives the protein CASSLTGYNSPLHF. The V and J genes are TRBV5-1 and TRBJ1-6; the D gene is possibly TRBD1 (6 bases). V was cut by 1 base and J by 4 bases, with 6 bases left in between. Germline CDR1 and CDR2: SGHRS and YFSETQ. CDR3 length: 14 residues.

The chain recombines TRBV10-1 with TRBJ2-2; 9 nucleotides match TRBD1. The CDR3 length is 15 residues. Looked up from germline, CDR1 is WNHNN and CDR2 is SYGVQD (reference sequence). V was clipped by 6 bases and J by 4 bases; unmatched bases: 6. The CDR3 protein is CASRSGQGFTGELFF. In DNA form, the CDR3 reads TGCGCCAGCAGAAGTGGACAGGGGTTCACCGGGGAGCTGTTTTTT.

This sequence joins TRBV6-1 and TRBJ2-7; TRBD2 is a possible D gene (7 bases). V lost 1 base and J lost 4, with 11 bases in between. CDR3 length equals 14 residues. The germline CDR1 and CDR2 sequences are MNHNS and SASEGT. This CDR3 is CASSEVGGGYEQYF. The DNA of the CDR3 is TGTGCCAGCAGTGAAGTAGGGGGAGGGTACGAGCAGTACTTC.

This chain connects TRBV5-4 to TRBJ1-2, with 7 bases fitting TRBD1. This CDR3 comprises 15 residues. The V and J ends lost 4 bases and 5 bases, in that order; junction bases with no gene match: 11. Looked up from germline, CDR1 is SGHNT and CDR2 is YYREEE (reference sequence). CDR3 region: CASSGTGAGWYGYTF. The CDR3 region has the DNA TGTGCCAGCAGCGGAACAGGGGCAGGATGGTATGGCTACACCTTC.

This clone was counted a single time. The rearrangement uses TRBV7-9 and TRBJ1-2, with 8 bases identical to TRBD1. CDR3 length: 13 amino acids. V gave up 6 bases and J gave up 7 bases; unmatched junction bases: 7. CDR1 and CDR2 from the germline V gene are SEHNR and FQNEAQ (reference sequence). The CDR3 loop is CASSPDRGGGYTF. DNA of the CDR3: TGTGCCAGCAGTCCTGACAGGGGAGGTGGCTACACCTTC.

The chain couples TRBV24-1 to TRBJ2-5; TRBD1 aligns across 9 bases. CDR1 and CDR2 from the germline V gene are KGHDR and SFDVKD. The length of the CDR3 is 15 residues. Unmatched junction bases numbered 5, after V lost 2 bases and J lost 5 bases. The CDR3 DNA reads as TGTGCCACCAGTGATTCGCGGACAGGGGTTGAGACCCAGTACTTC. This codes for CATSDSRTGVETQYF.